This T cell receptor beta chain is from a study of blood T cell repertoires in COVID-19. Study at large: T cells, B-cell-depleted T cells, or PBMCs supplied cDNA or gDNA.

CDR1 and CDR2 from the germline V gene are SGHAT and FQDESV (reference sequence). The V gene lost 4 bases and the J gene lost 5 bases, with 14 bases spanning the gap. CDR3 length equals 14 residues. Original handling: From reference gene primer amplification, estimates of nucleated cell counts were derived. The repertoire was sequenced with immunoSEQ multiplex PCR; TCRdb's copy has only in-frame clones and lacks some. The DNA was the basis for D and trimming; V, J and clone size are from that table. The sample has 150,000 or so clones; more than 65% are singletons. The source of this sequence is a woman between 50 and 59 years old in a cohort sampled during active or convalescent COVID-19. Material for sequencing was peripheral blood. J is TRBJ2-5 and V is TRBV11-1; no firm D call. The CDR3 loop is CASSSPGNGETQYF. CDR3 nucleotides: TGTGCCAGCAGCTCGCCTGGTAATGGCGAGACCCAGTACTTC.